This T cell receptor (beta chain) comes out of a study of shared T cell receptors in the human thymus. Repertoires were generated with immunoSEQ multiplex PCR, while TCRdb's copy carries only in-frame clones and drops some. The sample carries approximately 660,000 clones, approximately 90% recorded once. The ends were cut back, 6 bases at V and 7 bases at J, with 16 bases in the middle. CDR3 size: 13 residues. CDR1 is SQVTM and CDR2 is ANQGSEA in the germline V gene. These data also featured in a second study, about human thymus T cells. That source notes: Donors were healthy Finnish infants having corrective surgery for congenital heart defects. Resections removed during corrective heart surgery provided the thymus tissue used. There appeared to be biased usage of V and J genes in thymic and blood repertoires. Unrelated individuals were reported by related research to share highly overlapping thymic repertoires.

The sample taken for sequencing was thymocytes. The receptor's source is a boy under three years old with a congenital heart defect. The gene calls are TRBV29-1 and TRBJ1-5; D call uncertain. DNA of the CDR3: TGCAGCGTCTGGGCGGGGAAAGGGCAGCCCCAGCATTTT. Protein product: CSVWAGKGQPQHF.